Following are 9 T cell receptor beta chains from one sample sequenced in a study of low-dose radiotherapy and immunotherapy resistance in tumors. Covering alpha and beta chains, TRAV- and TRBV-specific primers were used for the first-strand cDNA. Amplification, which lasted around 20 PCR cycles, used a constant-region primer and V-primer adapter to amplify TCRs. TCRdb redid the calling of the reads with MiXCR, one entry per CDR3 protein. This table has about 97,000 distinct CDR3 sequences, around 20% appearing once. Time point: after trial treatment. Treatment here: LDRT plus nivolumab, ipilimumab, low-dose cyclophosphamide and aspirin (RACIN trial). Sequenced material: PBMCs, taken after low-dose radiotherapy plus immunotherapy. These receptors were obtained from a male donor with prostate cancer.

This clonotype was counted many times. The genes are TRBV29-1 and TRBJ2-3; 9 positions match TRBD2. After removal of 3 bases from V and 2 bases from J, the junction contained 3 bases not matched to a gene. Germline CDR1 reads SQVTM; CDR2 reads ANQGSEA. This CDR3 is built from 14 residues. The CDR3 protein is CSVELAGATDTQYF. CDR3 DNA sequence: TGCAGCGTTGAGTTAGCGGGGGCCACAGATACGCAGTATTTT.

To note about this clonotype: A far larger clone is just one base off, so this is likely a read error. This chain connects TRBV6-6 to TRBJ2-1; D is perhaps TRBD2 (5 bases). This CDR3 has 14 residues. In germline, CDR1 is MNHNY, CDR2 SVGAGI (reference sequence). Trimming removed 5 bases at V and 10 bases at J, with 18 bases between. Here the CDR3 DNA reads TGTGCCAGCAGTGATATGGGGAGCTCCTACGAGCAGTTCTTC. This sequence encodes CASSDMGSSYEQFF.

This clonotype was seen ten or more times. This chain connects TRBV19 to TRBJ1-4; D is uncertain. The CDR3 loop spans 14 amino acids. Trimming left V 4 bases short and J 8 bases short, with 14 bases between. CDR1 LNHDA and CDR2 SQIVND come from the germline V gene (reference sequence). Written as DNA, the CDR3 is TGTGCCAGTAGTAAAACATCGGAGGTCGAAAAACTGTTTTTT. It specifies CASSKTSEVEKLFF. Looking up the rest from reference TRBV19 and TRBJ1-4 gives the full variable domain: DGGITQSPKYLFRKEGQNVTLSCEQNLNHDAMYWYRQDPGQGLRLIYYSQIVNDFQKGDIAEGYSVSREKKESFPLTVTSAQKNPTAFYLCASSKTSEVEKLFFGSGTQLSVL.

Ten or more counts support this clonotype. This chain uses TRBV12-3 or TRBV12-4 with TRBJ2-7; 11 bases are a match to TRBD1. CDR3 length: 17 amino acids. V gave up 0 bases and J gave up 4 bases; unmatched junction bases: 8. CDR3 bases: TGTGCCAGCAGTTTAGCCCAATGGACAGGGGGCCTATACGAGCAGTACTTC. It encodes CASSLAQWTGGLYEQYF.

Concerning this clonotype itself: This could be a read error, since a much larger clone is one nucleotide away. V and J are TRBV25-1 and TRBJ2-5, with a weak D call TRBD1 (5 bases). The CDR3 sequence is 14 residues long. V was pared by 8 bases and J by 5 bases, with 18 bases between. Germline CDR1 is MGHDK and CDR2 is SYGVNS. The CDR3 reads CASREAGYRETQYF. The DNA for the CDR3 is TGTGCCAGCCGCGAGGCAGGGTATCGTGAGACCCAGTACTTC. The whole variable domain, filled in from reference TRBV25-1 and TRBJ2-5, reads EADIYQTPRYLVIGTGKKITLECSQTMGHDKMYWYQQDPGMELHLIHYSYGVNSTEKGDLSSESTVSRIRTEHFPLTLESARPSHTSQYLCASREAGYRETQYFGPGTRLLVL.

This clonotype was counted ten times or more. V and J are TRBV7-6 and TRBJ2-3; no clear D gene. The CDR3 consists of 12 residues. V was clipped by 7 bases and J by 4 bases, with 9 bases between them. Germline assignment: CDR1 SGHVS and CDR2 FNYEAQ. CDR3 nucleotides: TGTGCCAGCACCTATGTAGCAGATACGCAGTATTTT. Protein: CASTYVADTQYF.

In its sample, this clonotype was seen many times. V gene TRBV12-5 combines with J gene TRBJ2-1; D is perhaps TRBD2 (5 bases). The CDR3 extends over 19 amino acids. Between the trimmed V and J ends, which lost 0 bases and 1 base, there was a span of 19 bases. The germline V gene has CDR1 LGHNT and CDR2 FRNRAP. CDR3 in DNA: TGTGCTAGTGGTTTGGTACTCCTTCCCCCTAGCCCGTCCTACAATGAGCAGTTCTTC. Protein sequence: CASGLVLLPPSPSYNEQFF.

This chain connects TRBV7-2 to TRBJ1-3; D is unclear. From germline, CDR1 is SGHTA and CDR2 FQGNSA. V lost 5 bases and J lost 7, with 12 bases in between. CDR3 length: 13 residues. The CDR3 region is CASSPRGPNTIYF. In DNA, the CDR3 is TGTGCCAGCAGCCCCCGAGGGCCCAACACCATATATTTT.

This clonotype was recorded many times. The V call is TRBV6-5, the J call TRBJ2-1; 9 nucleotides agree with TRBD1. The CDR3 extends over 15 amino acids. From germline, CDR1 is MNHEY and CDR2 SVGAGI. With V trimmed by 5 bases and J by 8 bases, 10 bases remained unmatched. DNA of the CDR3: TGTGCCAGCAGTGCCGGGACAGGGATGTTTCATGAGCAGTTCTTC. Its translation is CASSAGTGMFHEQFF.